What follows describes a single T cell receptor (beta chain). Its antigen remains unknown. The sequencing template was cDNA reverse transcribed from extracted RNA. TCRdb keeps only in-frame clones here, not all; method: immunoSEQ multiplex PCR. Of 250,000 to 300,000 clones listed, 58% were seen once; the top ten hold less than 2%. The treatment here: oral pan-JAK inhibitor, 5-10 mg twice daily. Alopecia areata patients had lesional scalp punch biopsies and peripheral blood taken from them. The data originate from a study of CD8+ T cells in alopecia areata. In the study overall: Severity scores in treated patients reflected the percentage of scalp affected. The study's findings and limits: Higher clonality and more expanded CD8+ clones appeared in lesional than normal scalp. A large proportion of expanded lesional clones were detected persisting in scalp and blood during tofacitinib.

Material: CD4+ T cells sorted from blood, obtained at week 24, from a patient treated with tofacitinib. The TCR originated in a human donor with alopecia areata.

The CDR3 nucleotides are TGTGCCAGCACCCTTCGTGGGGGGGCCTCACCCCTCCACTTT. As protein: CASTLRGGASPLHF. The V gene is TRBV13, the J gene TRBJ1-6; weak D call: TRBD1 (6 bases). The CDR3 contains 14 residues. CDR1 PRHDT and CDR2 FYEKMQ come from the germline V gene (reference sequence). Trimming cost V 7 bases and J 10 bases, with 17 bases left between them.